The T cell receptor (beta chain) under discussion was sequenced for a study of T cell clones after liver transplantation. Overall study: Three of eight recipients were HCV-positive; others had non-autoimmune, non-viral indications. Without induction therapy, subjects received standard immunosuppression until 12-24 months post-transplant. General observations from the study: A larger donor-reactive than third-party decline suggested partial antigen-specific deletion.

Regarding this clone: Its antigen is unknown.

This CDR3 is 15 amino acids long. Trimming stripped 5 bases from V and 4 bases from J, with 16 bases between. Germline lookup yields CDR1 SEHNR and CDR2 FQNEAQ (reference sequence). Measured with immunoSEQ multiplex PCR; TCRdb has only the in-frame clones, and not every one. The data hold under 20,000 clones, with 85% to 90% observed a single time. This specimen was CD8+ T cells from blood, taken about 46 months after liver transplant. This TCR was sampled from a human patient who received a liver transplant. Some T cells may possibly be graft donor cells. The chain combines TRBV7-9 with TRBJ2-3; D unclear. This CDR3 reads CASSPPASGPDTQYF. CDR3 bases: TGTGCCAGCAGCCCCCCGGCATCTGGGCCAGATACGCAGTATTTT.